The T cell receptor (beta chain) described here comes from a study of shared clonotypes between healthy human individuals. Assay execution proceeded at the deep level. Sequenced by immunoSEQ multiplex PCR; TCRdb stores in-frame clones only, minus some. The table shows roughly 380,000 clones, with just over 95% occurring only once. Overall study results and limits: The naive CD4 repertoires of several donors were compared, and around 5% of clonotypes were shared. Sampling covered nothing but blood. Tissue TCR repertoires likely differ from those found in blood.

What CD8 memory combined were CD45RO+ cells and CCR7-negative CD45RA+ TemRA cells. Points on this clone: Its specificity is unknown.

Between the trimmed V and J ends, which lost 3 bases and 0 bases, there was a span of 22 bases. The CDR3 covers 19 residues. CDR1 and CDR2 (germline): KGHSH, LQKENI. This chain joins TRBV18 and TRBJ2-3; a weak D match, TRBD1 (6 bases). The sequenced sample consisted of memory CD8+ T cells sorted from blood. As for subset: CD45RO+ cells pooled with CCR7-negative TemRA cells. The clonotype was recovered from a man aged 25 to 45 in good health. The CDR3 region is CASSPLLQGSETSTDTQYF. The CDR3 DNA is TGTGCCAGCTCACCGTTGTTACAGGGAAGCGAGACTAGCACAGATACGCAGTATTTT.